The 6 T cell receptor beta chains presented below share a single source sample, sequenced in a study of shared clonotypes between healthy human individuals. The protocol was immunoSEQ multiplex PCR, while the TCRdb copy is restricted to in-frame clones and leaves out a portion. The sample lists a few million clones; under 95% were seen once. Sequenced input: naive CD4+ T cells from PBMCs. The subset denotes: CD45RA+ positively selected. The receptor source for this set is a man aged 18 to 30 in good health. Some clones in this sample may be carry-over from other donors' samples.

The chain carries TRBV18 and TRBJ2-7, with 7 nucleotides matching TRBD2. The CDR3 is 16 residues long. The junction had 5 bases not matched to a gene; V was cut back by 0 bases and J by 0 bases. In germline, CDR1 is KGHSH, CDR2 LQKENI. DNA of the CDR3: TGTGCCAGCTCACCACCGGGAGGGGCCCACTCCTACGAGCAGTACTTC. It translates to CASSPPGGAHSYEQYF.

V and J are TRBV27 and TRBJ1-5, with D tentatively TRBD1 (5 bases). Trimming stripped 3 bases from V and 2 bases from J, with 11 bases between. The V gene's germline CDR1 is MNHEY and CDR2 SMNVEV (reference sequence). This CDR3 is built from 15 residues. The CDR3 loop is CASSLGGGGNQPQHF. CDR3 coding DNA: TGTGCCAGCAGTTTGGGGGGAGGTGGCAATCAGCCCCAGCATTTT.

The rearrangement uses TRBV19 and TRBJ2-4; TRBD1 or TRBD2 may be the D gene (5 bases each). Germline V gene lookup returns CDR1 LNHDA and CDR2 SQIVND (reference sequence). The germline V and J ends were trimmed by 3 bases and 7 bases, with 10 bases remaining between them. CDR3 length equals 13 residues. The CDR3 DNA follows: TGTGCCAGTAGTATGACAGAGGGGAACATTCAGTACTTC. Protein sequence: CASSMTEGNIQYF.

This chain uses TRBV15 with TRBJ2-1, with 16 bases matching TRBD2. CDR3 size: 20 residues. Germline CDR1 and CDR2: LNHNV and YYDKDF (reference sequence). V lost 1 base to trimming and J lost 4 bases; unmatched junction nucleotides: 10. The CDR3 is CATSRALGLAGGKGYNEQFF. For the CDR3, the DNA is TGTGCCACCAGCAGAGCCCTGGGACTAGCGGGAGGGAAAGGGTACAATGAGCAGTTCTTC. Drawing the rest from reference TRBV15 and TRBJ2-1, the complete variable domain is DAMVIQNPRYQVTQFGKPVTLSCSQTLNHNVMYWYQQKSSQAPKLLFHYYDKDFNNEADTPDNFQSRRPNTSFCFLDIRSPGLGDTAMYLCATSRALGLAGGKGYNEQFFGPGTRLTVL.

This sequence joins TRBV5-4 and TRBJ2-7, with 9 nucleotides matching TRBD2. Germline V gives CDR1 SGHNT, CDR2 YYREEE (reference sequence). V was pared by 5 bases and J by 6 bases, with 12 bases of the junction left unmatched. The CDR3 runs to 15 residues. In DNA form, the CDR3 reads TGTGCCAGCAGTCGTGATAGCGGGAGTCGGGCCGAGCAGTACTTC. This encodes CASSRDSGSRAEQYF.

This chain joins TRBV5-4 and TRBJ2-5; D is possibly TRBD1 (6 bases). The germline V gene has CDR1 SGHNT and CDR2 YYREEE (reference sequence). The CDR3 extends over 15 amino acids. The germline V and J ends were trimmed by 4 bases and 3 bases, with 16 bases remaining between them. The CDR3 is CASSPGGPAKETQYF. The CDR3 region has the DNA TGTGCCAGCAGCCCTGGGGGCCCAGCAAAAGAGACCCAGTACTTC. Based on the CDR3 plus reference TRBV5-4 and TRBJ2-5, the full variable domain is ETGVTQSPTHLIKTRGQQVTLRCSSQSGHNTVSWYQQALGQGPQFIFQYYREEENGRGNFPPRFSGLQFPNYSSELNVNALELDDSALYLCASSPGGPAKETQYFGPGTRLLVL.